This note documents a single T cell receptor beta chain sequence. As processed by the authors: Reference gene primer amplification gave nucleated cell count estimates. TCRdb's copy holds only in-frame clones and misses some; the assay was immunoSEQ multiplex PCR. From that table come the V and J calls and clone size; the DNA was used to work out D and trimming. This table has 200,000 to 300,000 clones, around 88% appearing once. CDR1 is MNHNS and CDR2 is SASEGT in the germline V gene. The CDR3 totals 17 residues. The ends were cut back, 0 bases at V and 4 bases at J, with 19 bases in the middle. These data belong to a study of blood T cell repertoires in COVID-19. On the study more broadly: PBMCs, B-cell-depleted T cells, or T cells were the source of the cDNA or gDNA that made up the material.

The sequenced material came from peripheral blood. V is TRBV6-1 and J is TRBJ2-7; D is ambiguous. The receptor comes from a woman aged 25 to 39 who had recovered from COVID-19. Here the CDR3 DNA reads TGTGCCAGCAGTGAAGCCTACGCCGTGCTTGATGTATACGAGCAGTACTTC. Translating it yields CASSEAYAVLDVYEQYF.